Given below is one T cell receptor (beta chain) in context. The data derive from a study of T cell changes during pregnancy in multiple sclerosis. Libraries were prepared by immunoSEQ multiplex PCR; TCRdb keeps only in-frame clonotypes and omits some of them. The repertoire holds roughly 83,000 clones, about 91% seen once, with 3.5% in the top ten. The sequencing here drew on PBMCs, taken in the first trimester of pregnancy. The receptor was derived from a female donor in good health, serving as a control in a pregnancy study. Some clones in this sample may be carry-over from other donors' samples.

The CDR3 DNA reads TGCAGTGCTAGTAACTACGAGCAGTACTTC. Translated: CSASNYEQYF. The chain joins TRBV20-1 to TRBJ2-7; D is unresolved. The V gene's germline CDR1 is DFQATT and CDR2 SNEGSKA (reference sequence). The V gene lost 3 bases and the J gene lost 3 bases, with 3 bases spanning the gap. The CDR3 is 10 amino acids.